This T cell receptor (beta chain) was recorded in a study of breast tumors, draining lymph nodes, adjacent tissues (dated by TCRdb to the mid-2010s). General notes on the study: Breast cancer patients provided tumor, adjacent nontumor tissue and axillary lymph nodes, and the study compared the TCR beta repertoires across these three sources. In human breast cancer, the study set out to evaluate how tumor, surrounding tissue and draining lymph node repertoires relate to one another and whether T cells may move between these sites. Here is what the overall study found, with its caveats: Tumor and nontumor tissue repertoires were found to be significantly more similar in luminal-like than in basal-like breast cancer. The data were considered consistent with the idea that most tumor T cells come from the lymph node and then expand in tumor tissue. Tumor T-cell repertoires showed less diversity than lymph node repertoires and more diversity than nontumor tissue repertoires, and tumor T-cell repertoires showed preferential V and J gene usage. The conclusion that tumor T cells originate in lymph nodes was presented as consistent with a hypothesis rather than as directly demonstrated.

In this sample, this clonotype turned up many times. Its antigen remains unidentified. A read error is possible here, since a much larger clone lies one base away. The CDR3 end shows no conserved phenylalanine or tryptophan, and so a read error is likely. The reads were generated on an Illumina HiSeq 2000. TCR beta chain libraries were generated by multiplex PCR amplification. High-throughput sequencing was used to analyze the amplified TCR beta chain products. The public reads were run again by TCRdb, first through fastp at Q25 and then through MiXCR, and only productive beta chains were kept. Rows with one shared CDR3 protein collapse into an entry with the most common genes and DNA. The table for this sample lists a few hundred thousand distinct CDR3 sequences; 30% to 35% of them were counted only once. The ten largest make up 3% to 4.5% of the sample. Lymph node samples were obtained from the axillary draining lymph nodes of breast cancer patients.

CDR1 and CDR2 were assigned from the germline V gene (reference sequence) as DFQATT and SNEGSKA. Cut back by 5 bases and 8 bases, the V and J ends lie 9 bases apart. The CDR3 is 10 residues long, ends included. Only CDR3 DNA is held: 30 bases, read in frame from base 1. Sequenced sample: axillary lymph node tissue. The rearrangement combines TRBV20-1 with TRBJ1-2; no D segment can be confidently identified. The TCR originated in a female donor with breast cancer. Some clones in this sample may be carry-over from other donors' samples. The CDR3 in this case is CSAGRSGYTS. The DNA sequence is TGCAGTGCTGGCCGAAGCGGCTACACCTCC.